This TCR beta chain was observed in a study of identical twins. TCRdb recomputed calls from the 5' RACE reads with MiXCR, one row per CDR3 protein. The table lists hundreds of thousands of distinct CDR3 sequences, approximately 25% of them singletons. Germline values: CDR1 DFQATT, CDR2 SNEGSKA (reference sequence). Trimming left V 1 base short and J 2 bases short, with 23 bases between. This CDR3 spans 18 amino acids. These data also formed part of another study, on T cells expressing NK-cell markers.

The receptor's source is a woman aged 18-29 years in good health. The sample consisted of CD4+ T cells sorted from blood. The chain recombines TRBV20-1 with TRBJ2-5; D unresolved. In nucleotides, the CDR3 is TGCAGTGCTAGAGGCCTTCCTCGAGACCAATTGAAGCAAGAGACCCAGTACTTC. Amino acids: CSARGLPRDQLKQETQYF.